This record covers a single T cell receptor beta chain. This specimen comes from a study of blood T cell repertoires in COVID-19. Profiled with immunoSEQ multiplex PCR; TCRdb holds only in-frame clones, not every one. Of about 490,000 clones listed, approximately 85% were seen once; the top ten hold 3% to 3.5%. Input material: peripheral blood. The receptor was isolated from a human donor in a cohort sampled during active COVID-19.

DNA of the CDR3: TGTGCCAGCAGCTTAGGTGGTCTGGCAGGGTCCTATAGCAATCAGCCCCAGCATTTT. Translating it yields CASSLGGLAGSYSNQPQHF. V usage is TRBV7-8 and J usage is TRBJ1-5; the D gene is possibly TRBD1 (5 bases). Trimming took 1 base from V and 0 from J, leaving 19 bases between them. Germline CDR1 SGHVS, CDR2 FQNEAQ. CDR3 length equals 19 residues.